One sample yielded the 14 T cell receptor beta chains listed below, sequenced in a study of control samples from healthy donors and cancer patients. The table came from immunoSEQ multiplex PCR; TCRdb's copy has only in-frame clones and leaves some out. The sample comprises roughly 180,000 clones, around 94% of which are singletons, and about 1.4% rests with the top ten. Source material: blood. The receptors shown here come from a woman aged 18-29 years in good health.

The rearrangement uses TRBV2 and TRBJ1-1; D is undetermined. The CDR3 runs to 14 residues. The germline CDR1 and CDR2 sequences are SNHLY and FYNNEI. Trimming removed 7 bases from V and 0 bases from J, with 12 bases in between. In nucleotides, the CDR3 is TGTGCCAGCATATTAGAGAGTATGAACACTGAAGCTTTCTTT. Translated: CASILESMNTEAFF.

The chain has TRBV28 and TRBJ1-5; 8 positions agree with TRBD1. The CDR3 contains 13 residues. Germline V lookup: CDR1 MDHEN, CDR2 SYDVKM. After removal of 10 bases from V and 1 base from J, the junction contained 3 bases not matched to a gene. Here the CDR3 DNA reads TGTGCCACCAGGGGGCAGAGCAATCAGCCCCAGCATTTT. It yields the protein CATRGQSNQPQHF.

The genes are TRBV3-1 (or the pseudogene TRBV3-2) and TRBJ1-1; D uncertain. V lost 4 bases and J 1 base, leaving 10 bases between the germline ends. This CDR3 region has 14 residues. CDR1 and CDR2 (germline): LGHDT, YNNKEL (reference sequence). This CDR3 reads CASSRDGPNTEAFF. CDR3 bases: TGTGCCAGCAGCCGAGACGGACCGAACACTGAAGCTTTCTTT.

The chain uses TRBV12-5 and TRBJ1-4, with no clear D. The V and J ends lost 2 bases and 8 bases respectively, with 9 bases between them. Looked up from germline, CDR1 is LGHNT and CDR2 is FRNRAP. This CDR3 has 13 amino acids. CDR3: CASGLWPIEKLFF. Here the CDR3 DNA reads TGTGCTAGTGGTTTGTGGCCCATCGAAAAACTGTTTTTT.

This clone occurred once. The V gene is TRBV28, the J gene TRBJ1-4; D is possibly TRBD1 (5 bases). The CDR3 contains 16 residues. V shed 2 bases and J shed 0 bases, with 10 bases lying between them. Germline CDR1 is MDHEN and CDR2 is SYDVKM. CDR3 DNA: TGTGCCAGCAGTTTACTTGACAGTTCAACTAATGAAAAACTGTTTTTT. Translating gives CASSLLDSSTNEKLFF.

This chain joins TRBV3-1 (or the pseudogene TRBV3-2) and TRBJ2-2, with 9 bases lining up with TRBD1. The V and J ends lost 6 bases and 7 bases, in that order; junction bases with no gene match: 6. Germline CDR1 and CDR2: LGHDT and YNNKEL (reference sequence). The CDR3 length is 14 residues. For the CDR3, the DNA is TGTGCCAGCAGGCGGACAGGGGTGGACGGGGAGCTGTTTTTT. Its protein product is CASRRTGVDGELFF.

This chain joins TRBV7-3 and TRBJ2-3; the D gene is possibly TRBD2 (6 bases). The CDR3 runs 18 residues. Germline CDR1 and CDR2: SGHTA and FQGTGA. Trimming removed 4 bases at V and 3 bases at J, with 23 bases between. CDR3: CASSSSPSGIRGTDTQYF. The CDR3 DNA reads TGTGCCAGCAGCTCAAGCCCCTCCGGTATTCGGGGGACAGATACGCAGTATTTT.

This clone has more than one count but fewer than ten. The V and J genes are TRBV21-1 and TRBJ1-2; the table's TRBD1 call for D was not verified on the DNA. TRBV21-1 is shown as a pseudogene. The CDR3 is made up of 15 amino acids. Written as DNA, the CDR3 is TGTGCCAGCAGCCCTCGAGGGGGCGCTAACTATGGCTACACCTTC. This sequence encodes CASSPRGGANYGYTF.

This clone was observed once. V and J are TRBV3-1 (or the pseudogene TRBV3-2) and TRBJ2-7; D is undetermined. From germline, CDR1 is LGHDT and CDR2 YNNKEL (reference sequence). The CDR3 runs 15 residues. The V gene lost 1 base and the J gene lost 0 bases, with 10 bases spanning the gap. CDR3 in amino acids: CASSQGAASSYEQYF. CDR3 DNA sequence: TGTGCCAGCAGCCAAGGTGCGGCGAGCTCCTACGAGCAGTACTTC.

The chain recombines TRBV6-5 with TRBJ2-7, with D tentatively TRBD2 (5 bases). The CDR3 has 14 residues. Deletions cut 0 bases from V and 4 bases from J, with 10 bases between. CDR1 is MNHEY and CDR2 is SVGAGI in the germline V gene. DNA for the CDR3: TGTGCCAGCAGTTACTCGACTATGGGGTACGAGCAGTACTTC. Translating gives CASSYSTMGYEQYF.

The rearrangement uses TRBV28 and TRBJ1-6, with D possibly matching TRBD1 (6 bases). CDR3 length: 18 residues. V was cut by 3 bases and J by 2 bases, with 17 bases left in between. In germline, CDR1 is MDHEN, CDR2 SYDVKM. As DNA, the CDR3 is TGTGCCAGCAGTTTGCCGAACGGGGGGGGCCCCTATAATTCACCCCTCCACTTT. Its protein is CASSLPNGGGPYNSPLHF.

V is TRBV11-2 and J is TRBJ2-7, with TRBD2 as a possible D gene (6 bases). Trimming pared 5 bases from V and 2 bases from J, leaving 16 bases between. From germline, CDR1 is SGHAT and CDR2 FQNNGV. The CDR3 runs to 15 residues. The CDR3 region has the DNA TGTGCCAGCAGCCCCTCCGTCGGGGGACCCTACGAGCAGTACTTC. Translating it yields CASSPSVGGPYEQYF.

This clone has just a few counts. The chain combines TRBV10-3 with TRBJ2-2; D not certain. The CDR3 loop spans 14 amino acids. V dropped 9 bases and J dropped 1 base, with 12 bases sitting between them. Germline V lookup: CDR1 ENHRY, CDR2 SYGVKD. CDR3 DNA: TGTGCCATTAACTTGAAGGAGAACACCGGGGAGCTGTTTTTT. The encoded protein is CAINLKENTGELFF.

The chain couples TRBV4-2 to TRBJ2-2, with a possible D match to TRBD2 (5 bases). This CDR3 contains 14 residues. Deletions cut 7 bases from V and 5 bases from J, with 14 bases between. Germline V gene sequence: CDR1 LGHNA, CDR2 YNFKEQ. CDR3 protein: CASNWELSTGELFF. Written as DNA, the CDR3 is TGTGCCAGCAACTGGGAGTTGAGTACCGGGGAGCTGTTTTTT.